The next 20 T cell receptor beta chains were all read from a single sample in a study of Ad26.COV2.S vaccination and SARS-CoV-2 variants. Data came from immunoSEQ multiplex PCR; TCRdb stores just in-frame clones and leaves some out. The data show hundreds of thousands of clones, approximately 89% seen once. Treatment specified: roughly 18 received Ad26.COV2.S at low or high dose, single or two shots; roughly five received placebo; per-sample allocation not given. Day 63 after the first vaccine or placebo injection was the time point for sampling. The specimen comprised peripheral blood, sampled in a trial of Ad26.COV2.S vaccine versus placebo. All receptors derive from a person aged 18-60 years who received the Ad26.COV2.S COVID-19 vaccine or a placebo.

CDR3 sequence reads: CASSWGGSGGYNEQFF. The DNA for the CDR3 is TGTGCCAGCAGCTGGGGAGGTAGCGGGGGATACAATGAGCAGTTCTTC. The gene calls are TRBV5-4 and TRBJ2-1; 9 bases align to TRBD2. The trim removed 3 bases at V and 4 bases at J, leaving 8 bases unmatched. The germline CDR1 and CDR2 sequences are SGHNT and YYREEE (reference sequence). The CDR3 length is 16 residues. The variable domain in full, with the rest retrieved from reference TRBV5-4 and TRBJ2-1, is ETGVTQSPTHLIKTRGQQVTLRCSSQSGHNTVSWYQQALGQGPQFIFQYYREEENGRGNFPPRFSGLQFPNYSSELNVNALELDDSALYLCASSWGGSGGYNEQFFGPGTRLTVL.

The chain uses TRBV11-3 and TRBJ2-1, with D perhaps TRBD1 or TRBD2 (5 bases each). CDR3 size: 16 residues. Trimming left V 1 base short and J 0 bases short, with 10 bases between. Germline CDR1 reads SGHNT; CDR2 reads YENEEA. CDR3 region: CASSLVGVGSYNEQFF. The CDR3 DNA reads as TGTGCCAGCAGCTTAGTGGGGGTGGGCTCCTACAATGAGCAGTTCTTC.

V is TRBV5-1 and J is TRBJ2-5; the D call may be TRBD1 or TRBD2 (5 bases each). V lost 1 base, J lost 3 bases, and 10 bases lay in between. The CDR3 has 14 residues. CDR1 and CDR2 (germline): SGHRS, YFSETQ. CDR3 nucleotide sequence: TGCGCCAGCAGCTTGTGGCAGGGAGAAGAGACCCAGTACTTC. Its protein is CASSLWQGEETQYF.

This chain links TRBV6-5 with TRBJ1-1, with D maybe TRBD1 (6 bases). This CDR3 contains 14 residues. Germline CDR1 is MNHEY and CDR2 is SVGAGI. Trimming removed 6 bases at V and 6 bases at J, with 17 bases between. CDR3 DNA sequence: TGTGCCAGCAGCCGGGACACCTCTAAGGCTGAAGCTTTCTTT. It yields the protein CASSRDTSKAEAFF.

The chain recombines TRBV7-3 with TRBJ2-2; no clear D. Trimming left V 0 bases short and J 3 bases short, with 8 bases between. The CDR3 sequence is 15 residues long. The V gene's germline CDR1 is SGHTA and CDR2 FQGTGA. CDR3 bases: TGTGCCAGCAGCTTAACGCCAGATGACACCGGGGAGCTGTTTTTT. Its translation: CASSLTPDDTGELFF.

This clone came up once. This sample includes further DNA sequences coding for the same CDR3. The chain's CDR3 is CASSLAGGQETQYF. CDR3 coding DNA: TGTGCCAGCAGCTTAGCGGGGGGCCAAGAGACCCAGTACTTC. V is TRBV7-2 and J is TRBJ2-5; TRBD2 is a possible D gene (6 bases). Germline CDR1 is SGHTA and CDR2 is FQGNSA. CDR3 length: 14 residues. V was trimmed by 0 bases and J by 1 base, leaving 6 bases between them.

Of note for this clone: Other DNA sequences in this specimen translate into the identical CDR3. This chain joins TRBV5-1 and TRBJ2-3; a weak D match, TRBD1 (6 bases). Trimming removed 0 bases at V and 3 bases at J, with 8 bases between. This CDR3 contains 14 residues. The germline gives CDR1 SGHRS, CDR2 YFSETQ. The CDR3 DNA is TGCGCCAGCAGCTTGGTGAGGGGGACAGATACGCAGTATTTT. This translates into CASSLVRGTDTQYF.

The V gene is TRBV24-1, the J gene TRBJ2-2; D is uncertain. This CDR3 region has 13 residues. Germline lookup yields CDR1 KGHDR and CDR2 SFDVKD. The V end lost 9 bases, the J end lost 2 bases, and 9 bases lay between the germline ends. The CDR3 nucleotides are TGTGCCACCGGGAACAGCAACACCGGGGAGCTGTTTTTT. Encoded protein: CATGNSNTGELFF.

The chain couples TRBV3-1 (or the pseudogene TRBV3-2) to TRBJ2-3; 7 bases map to TRBD2. CDR1 and CDR2 (germline): LGHDT, YNNKEL (reference sequence). This CDR3 has 15 amino acids. The V segment lost 2 bases and the J segment 5 bases; nucleotides outside the gene matches: 7. The CDR3 here is CASSQFSGMGDTQYF. In DNA form, the CDR3 reads TGTGCCAGCAGCCAATTCAGCGGGATGGGAGATACGCAGTATTTT.

This chain joins TRBV9 and TRBJ2-1, with 8 bases matching TRBD2. The CDR3 runs to 14 residues. Per germline, CDR1 SGDLS and CDR2 YYNGEE. V lost 3 bases to trimming and J lost 8 bases; unmatched junction nucleotides: 7. CDR3 region: CASSDGLALDEQFF. In DNA, the CDR3 is TGTGCCAGCAGCGACGGACTAGCCCTTGATGAGCAGTTCTTC.

This chain joins TRBV27 and TRBJ1-5; 8 bases are a match to TRBD1. This CDR3 spans 13 amino acids. V lost 10 bases, J lost 5 bases, and 7 bases stayed unmatched. Germline CDR1 is MNHEY and CDR2 is SMNVEV (reference sequence). DNA for the CDR3: TGTGCCACCGGAAAGGACAGGGATCAGCCCCAGCATTTT. Residues: CATGKDRDQPQHF.

The rearrangement links TRBV10-3 to TRBJ1-2; 9 bases align to TRBD1. The length of the CDR3 is 15 residues. The germline V gene encodes CDR1 ENHRY and CDR2 SYGVKD. V shed 6 bases, J shed 1 base, and the junction held 6 bases outside the gene matches. CDR3 amino acids: CAISWTGEDNYGYTF. CDR3 DNA: TGTGCCATCAGCTGGACAGGGGAAGATAACTATGGCTACACCTTC.

This rearrangement joins TRBV4-1 to TRBJ1-1, with TRBD1 identical over 7 bases. J lost 5 bases, V lost 4 bases, and 13 bases had no gene match. CDR1 is MGHRA and CDR2 is YSYEKL in the germline V gene. CDR3 length: 16 residues. The CDR3 reads CASSLSRTGKGTEAFF. The CDR3 nucleotides are TGCGCCAGCAGCCTATCACGGACAGGCAAGGGGACTGAAGCTTTCTTT.

As to this clone: Distinct nucleotide sequences in the sample also encode this CDR3. The chain joins TRBV29-1 to TRBJ1-1, with TRBD1 identical over 10 bases. CDR3 length: 13 amino acids. Germline CDR1 reads SQVTM; CDR2 reads ANQGSEA. With V trimmed by 6 bases and J by 1 base, 2 bases remained unmatched. The CDR3 protein is CSVWDRGNTEAFF. The DNA for the CDR3 is TGCAGCGTCTGGGACAGGGGGAACACTGAAGCTTTCTTT.

This chain connects TRBV2 to TRBJ2-1, with 10 bases lining up with TRBD2. Germline assignment: CDR1 SNHLY and CDR2 FYNNEI. V dropped 5 bases and J dropped 2; count of bases not matched to a gene: 3. CDR3 length: 15 amino acids. CDR3 sequence (DNA): TGTGCCAGCAGTCAGCGGGAGGGGACCTACAATGAGCAGTTCTTC. Residues: CASSQREGTYNEQFF.

For this clone: Other DNA sequences from this sample encode an identical CDR3 as well. V and J are TRBV15 and TRBJ2-1, with D possibly matching TRBD1 (6 bases). Germline V gene data show CDR1 as LNHNV and CDR2 as YYDKDF (reference sequence). This CDR3 region has 15 residues. V lost 0 bases, J lost 1 base, and 7 bases lay in between. For the CDR3, the DNA is TGTGCCACCAGCAGAGATAGGGGGTCCTACAATGAGCAGTTCTTC. Translation: CATSRDRGSYNEQFF.

The rearrangement uses TRBV4-3 and TRBJ2-3; TRBD1 might be the D (6 bases). CDR3 length equals 17 residues. The V gene's germline CDR1 is LGHNA and CDR2 YSLEER. The V gene lost 2 bases and the J gene lost 2 bases, with 17 bases spanning the gap. In DNA, the CDR3 is TGCGCCAGCAGCCAACCCCCCTGGTCAGGGGACACAGATACGCAGTATTTT. Its protein is CASSQPPWSGDTDTQYF.

The CDR3 loop is CASSPRRIETQYF. The CDR3 coding sequence is TGTGCCAGCTCACCAAGGCGGATCGAAACGCAGTATTTT. The chain has TRBV18 and TRBJ2-3; D remains unclear. The germline CDR1 and CDR2 sequences are KGHSH and LQKENI. Deletions cut 2 bases from V and 9 bases from J, with 12 bases between. The CDR3 is made up of 13 amino acids.

The chain has TRBV7-2 and TRBJ1-5; TRBD1 is a possible D gene (5 bases). V lost 4 bases, J lost 10 bases, and 14 bases lay in between. The germline gives CDR1 SGHTA, CDR2 FQGNSA. This CDR3 is built from 13 residues. The CDR3 reads CASSSGRISPQHF. CDR3 nucleotide sequence: TGTGCCAGCAGCTCAGGGAGGATCAGCCCCCAGCATTTT.

V is TRBV30 and J is TRBJ1-5; 7 nucleotides match TRBD1. The CDR3 length is 15 residues. Germline assignment: CDR1 GTSNPN and CDR2 SVGIG (reference sequence). V shed 3 bases, J shed 6 bases, and the junction held 11 bases outside the gene matches. The CDR3 is CAWSPLDREGQPQHF. The CDR3 DNA reads TGTGCCTGGAGCCCACTTGACAGGGAAGGTCAGCCCCAGCATTTT.